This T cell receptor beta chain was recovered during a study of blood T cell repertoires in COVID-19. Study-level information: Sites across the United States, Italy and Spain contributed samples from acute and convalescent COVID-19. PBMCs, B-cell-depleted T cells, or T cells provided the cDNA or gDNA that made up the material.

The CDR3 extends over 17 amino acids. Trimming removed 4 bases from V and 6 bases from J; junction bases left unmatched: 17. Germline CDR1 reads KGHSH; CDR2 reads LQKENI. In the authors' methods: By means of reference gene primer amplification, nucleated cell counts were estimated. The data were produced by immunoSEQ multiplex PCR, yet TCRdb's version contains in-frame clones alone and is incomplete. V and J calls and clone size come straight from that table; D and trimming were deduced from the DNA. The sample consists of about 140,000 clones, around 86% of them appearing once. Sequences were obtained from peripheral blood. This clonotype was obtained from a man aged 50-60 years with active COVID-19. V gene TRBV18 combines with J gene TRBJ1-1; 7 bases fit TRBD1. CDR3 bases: TGTGCCAGCTCACACCTTATGCTGAAGGGGGCGTTTTCTGAAGCTTTCTTT. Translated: CASSHLMLKGAFSEAFF.